The present T cell receptor beta chain was sequenced within a study of T cells after yellow fever vaccination. Points from the study as a whole: Abundant clonotypes from the bulk population could have been carried over as contaminants into FACS-sorted repertoires.

As to this clonotype: Antigen specificity is unknown.

From the 5' RACE reads, TCRdb called clonotypes with MiXCR, one entry per CDR3 protein. The sample carries hundreds of thousands of distinct CDR3 sequences, 10% to 15% recorded once. CDR1 KGHSH and CDR2 LQKENI come from the germline V gene. The ends were cut back, 1 base at V and 3 bases at J, with 6 bases in the middle. This CDR3 has 14 residues. Specimen: PBMCs, collected on the day of the yellow fever booster vaccination. The chain employs TRBV18 and TRBJ2-2; D call uncertain. This sequence was found in a man aged 30 to 39 who received the YFV17D yellow fever vaccine. CDR3 nucleotide sequence: TGTGCCAGCTCACCACTCGCATACACCGGGGAGCTGTTTTTT. It yields the protein CASSPLAYTGELFF. The whole variable domain, filled in from reference TRBV18 and TRBJ2-2, reads NAGVMQNPRHLVRRRGQEARLRCSPMKGHSHVYWYRQLPEEGLKFMVYLQKENIIDESGMPKERFSAEFPKEGPSILRIQQVVRGDSAAYFCASSPLAYTGELFFGEGSRLTVL.